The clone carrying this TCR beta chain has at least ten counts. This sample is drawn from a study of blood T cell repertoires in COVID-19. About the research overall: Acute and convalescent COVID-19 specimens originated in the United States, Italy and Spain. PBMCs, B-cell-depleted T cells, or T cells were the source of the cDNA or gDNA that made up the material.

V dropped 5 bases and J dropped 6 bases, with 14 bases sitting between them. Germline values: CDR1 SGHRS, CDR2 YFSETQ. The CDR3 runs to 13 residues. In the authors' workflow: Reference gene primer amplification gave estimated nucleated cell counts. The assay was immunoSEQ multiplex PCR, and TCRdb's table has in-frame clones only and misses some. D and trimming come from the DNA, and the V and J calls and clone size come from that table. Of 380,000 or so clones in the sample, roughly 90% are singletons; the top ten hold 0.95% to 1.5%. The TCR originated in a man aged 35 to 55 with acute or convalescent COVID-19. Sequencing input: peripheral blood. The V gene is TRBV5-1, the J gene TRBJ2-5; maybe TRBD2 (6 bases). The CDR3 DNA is TGCGCCAGCAGTGAGGAGGGCTCGAAGACCCAGTACTTC. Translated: CASSEEGSKTQYF.